The 8 T cell receptor beta chains reported below all come from one sample, sequenced in a study of blood T cell repertoires in COVID-19. Produced via immunoSEQ multiplex PCR; TCRdb's table is partial and in-frame only. The sample shows hundreds of thousands of clones, 70% to 90% of them seen only once. The specimen was PBMCs or T cells enriched from blood (not recorded which). Receptors were obtained from a woman aged 40 to 50 who had recovered from COVID-19.

This chain joins TRBV13 and TRBJ1-1; no clear D gene. Trimming removed 2 bases from V and 1 base from J, with 11 bases in between. The germline gives CDR1 PRHDT, CDR2 FYEKMQ (reference sequence). This CDR3 spans 15 amino acids. CDR3 nucleotides: TGTGCCAGCAGCTTATATTATAGCCCGAACACTGAAGCTTTCTTT. Amino acids: CASSLYYSPNTEAFF.

The chain links TRBV6-5 to TRBJ1-1; 11 bases align to TRBD1. The germline CDR1 and CDR2 sequences are MNHEY and SVGAGI. V trimming: 4 bases; J trimming: 5 bases; junction bases outside the gene matches: 6. The CDR3 extends over 15 amino acids. The CDR3 sequence: CASSSQDRGRTEAFF. The DNA of the CDR3 is TGTGCCAGCAGTTCCCAGGACAGGGGGCGAACTGAAGCTTTCTTT.

This rearrangement joins TRBV6-2 or TRBV6-3 to TRBJ2-7, with D maybe TRBD1 (6 bases). The length of the CDR3 is 13 residues. Trimming removed 5 bases at V and 4 bases at J, with 12 bases between. Looked up from germline, CDR1 is MNHEY and CDR2 is SVGEGT. The CDR3 region has the DNA TGTGCCAGCAGTCCCACCAGGGGTTACGAGCAGTACTTC. Amino acid sequence: CASSPTRGYEQYF.

The chain carries TRBV10-3 and TRBJ2-1, with 13 bases identical to TRBD2. CDR1 is ENHRY and CDR2 is SYGVKD in the germline V gene. The CDR3 is made up of 18 amino acids. With V trimmed by 0 bases and J by 8 bases, 10 bases remained unmatched. The CDR3 nucleotides are TGTGCCATCAGTGAGTCCGGACTAGCGGGAGCCAGATTGGATGAGCAGTTCTTC. The encoded protein is CAISESGLAGARLDEQFF.

CDR3 in amino acids: CASSTGLAGNYNEQFF. The CDR3 DNA reads TGTGCCAGCAGTACCGGACTAGCGGGGAACTACAATGAGCAGTTCTTC. The rearrangement uses TRBV27 and TRBJ2-1; 12 positions match TRBD2. J was trimmed by 3 bases and V by 5 bases; bases with no gene match: 5. Germline CDR1 reads MNHEY; CDR2 reads SMNVEV (reference sequence). The CDR3 has 16 amino acids.

This sequence joins TRBV6-5 and TRBJ1-5, with D possibly matching TRBD1 (5 bases). CDR3 length: 16 residues. V was clipped by 3 bases and J by 6 bases, with 18 bases between them. Germline loops: CDR1 MNHEY, CDR2 SVGAGI. The CDR3 loop is CASSYLSRARRQPQHF. CDR3 sequence (DNA): TGTGCCAGCAGTTATTTGTCCAGGGCACGGCGTCAGCCCCAGCATTTT.

This chain connects TRBV24-1 to TRBJ2-5, with TRBD1 matching 9 bases. Looked up from germline, CDR1 is KGHDR and CDR2 is SFDVKD. The V segment lost 3 bases and the J segment 5 bases; nucleotides outside the gene matches: 3. The length of the CDR3 is 14 residues. Written as DNA, the CDR3 is TGTGCCACCAGTGATCCCGACAGGGGGGAGACCCAGTACTTC. It specifies CATSDPDRGETQYF.

The chain joins TRBV18 to TRBJ1-1, with D unclear. The V end lost 2 bases, the J end lost 1 base, and 14 bases lay between the germline ends. The germline CDR1 and CDR2 sequences are KGHSH and LQKENI. The CDR3 loop spans 16 amino acids. In nucleotides, the CDR3 is TGTGCCAGCTCACCAATGTCCGGGGTTGAGAACACTGAAGCTTTCTTT. As protein: CASSPMSGVENTEAFF.